This T cell receptor beta chain came from a study of cytomegalovirus exposure and HLA in healthy donors. The germline gives CDR1 SNHLY, CDR2 FYNNEI. V was cut by 1 base and J by 3 bases, with 15 bases left in between. This CDR3 contains 16 residues. Produced via immunoSEQ multiplex PCR; TCRdb's table is partial and in-frame only. This sample has 55,000 to 65,000 clones; more than 80% occur once, and the top ten carry around 2.9%. The source of this sequence is a young man in good health and CMV-seronegative. The chain links TRBV2 to TRBJ1-1; no clear D. Sequencing was done on a sample of PBMCs. CDR3 sequence (DNA): TGTGCCAGCAGTGAAGTCAACACCTACGGGGACACTGAAGCTTTCTTT. It specifies CASSEVNTYGDTEAFF.